These T cell receptor beta chains were read from a single sample in a study of blood T cell repertoires in COVID-19. Generated by immunoSEQ multiplex PCR, the TCRdb table keeps only in-frame clones and is missing some. The table has approximately 100,000 clones, 80% to 90% seen once. Sequencing input: peripheral blood. These TCRs come from a woman aged 30 to 39 with acute or convalescent COVID-19. Each CDR3 is given with its conserved first and last residue. Fields, in order: D gene, clone size, J gene, V gene, CDR3 DNA, CDR3 protein. D genes are given only for firm matches. Only some rows state a clone size, as once, few, many or a class for expanded clones.

>TRBD1|-|TRBJ1-5|TRBV7-9
TGTGCCAGCAGCTCAGGGGGCATAGGCCTAAATCAGCCCCAGCATTTT
CASSSGGIGLNQPQHF
>-|-|TRBJ1-1|TRBV2
TGTGCCAGCATTCTAGGGGCTAATGAAGCTTTCTTT
CASILGANEAFF
>TRBD1|-|TRBJ1-5|TRBV14
TGTGCCAGCAGCCAAGATTGGGACAGGGGGCTAGCCTTTAGCAATCAGCCCCAGCATTTT
CASSQDWDRGLAFSNQPQHF
>-|once|TRBJ2-3|TRBV7-8
TGTGCCAGCAGGGAGGGACCCACCACTAGCACAGATACGCAGTATTTT
CASREGPTTSTDTQYF
>TRBD2|-|TRBJ2-7|TRBV9
TGTGCCAGCAGCGTAGGGGATAGCGGGCCCTCCTACGAGCAGTACTTC
CASSVGDSGPSYEQYF
>-|-|TRBJ1-3|TRBV7-9
TGTGCCAGCAGCACGGAGGTACCGGGAAACACCATATATTTT
CASSTEVPGNTIYF
>-|-|TRBJ1-1|TRBV4-1
TGCGCCAGCAGCCAAGGGTGGGGAGGATCTGAAGCTTTCTTT
CASSQGWGGSEAFF
>-|few|TRBJ2-2|TRBV5-1
TGCGCCAGCGGTCCCGGGACTTCGAACACCGGGGAGCTGTTTTTT
CASGPGTSNTGELFF
>-|-|TRBJ2-1|TRBV7-9
TGTGCCAGCAGCTTCAGGGCCGATGAGCAGTTCTTC
CASSFRADEQFF
>TRBD1|-|TRBJ1-1|TRBV27
TGTGCCAGCAGTGACAGGGACAACACTGAAGCTTTCTTT
CASSDRDNTEAFF
>-|-|TRBJ2-2|TRBV5-1
TGCGCCAGCAGCATCGGGGGAAACACCGGGGAGCTGTTTTTT
CASSIGGNTGELFF
>TRBD1|-|TRBJ1-6|TRBV19
TGTGCCAGTAGTCGCCCGCGACAGGGAACTTATTCACCCCTCCACTTT
CASSRPRQGTYSPLHF
>-|-|TRBJ1-6|TRBV6-5
TGTGCCAGCAATAGAGACAGGTATAATTCACCCCTCCACTTT
CASNRDRYNSPLHF
>TRBD1|-|TRBJ1-2|TRBV6-6
TGTGCCAGCAGTTACTCGGGACAGGGGCCCTATGGCTACACCTTC
CASSYSGQGPYGYTF
>TRBD1|-|TRBJ1-1|TRBV5-1
TGCGCCAGCAGCTCAACAGGGGGCGTTTCTGAAGCTTTCTTT
CASSSTGGVSEAFF
>-|-|TRBJ1-5|TRBV4-1
TGCGCCAGCAGCCAAGATCAAGGATGGAGTAGCAATCAGCCCCAGCATTTT
CASSQDQGWSSNQPQHF